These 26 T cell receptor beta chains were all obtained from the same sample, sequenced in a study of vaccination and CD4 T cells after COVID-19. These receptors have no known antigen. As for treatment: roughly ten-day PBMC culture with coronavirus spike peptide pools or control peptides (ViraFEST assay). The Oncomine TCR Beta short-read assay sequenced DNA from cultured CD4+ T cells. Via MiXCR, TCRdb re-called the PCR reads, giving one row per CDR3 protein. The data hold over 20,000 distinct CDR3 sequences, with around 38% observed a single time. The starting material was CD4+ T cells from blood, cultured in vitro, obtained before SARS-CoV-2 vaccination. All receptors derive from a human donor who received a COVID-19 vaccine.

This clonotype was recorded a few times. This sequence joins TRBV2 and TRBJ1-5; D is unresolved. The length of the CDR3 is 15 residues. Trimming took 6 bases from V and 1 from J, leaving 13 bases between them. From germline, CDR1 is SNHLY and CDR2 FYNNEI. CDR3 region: CASSPFRASNQPQHF. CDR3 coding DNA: TGTGCCAGCAGCCCATTTAGGGCGAGCAATCAGCCCCAGCATTTT.

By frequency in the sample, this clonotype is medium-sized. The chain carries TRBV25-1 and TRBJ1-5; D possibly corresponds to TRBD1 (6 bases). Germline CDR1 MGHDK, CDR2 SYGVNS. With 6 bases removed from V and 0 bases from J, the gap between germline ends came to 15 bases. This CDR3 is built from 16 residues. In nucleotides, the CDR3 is TGTGCCAGCAGGGCTCAGGGGTTTCTTAGCAATCAGCCCCAGCATTTT. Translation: CASRAQGFLSNQPQHF. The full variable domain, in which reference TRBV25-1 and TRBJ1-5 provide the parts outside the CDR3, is EADIYQTPRYLVIGTGKKITLECSQTMGHDKMYWYQQDPGMELHLIHYSYGVNSTEKGDLSSESTVSRIRTEHFPLTLESARPSHTSQYLCASRAQGFLSNQPQHFGDGTRLSIL.

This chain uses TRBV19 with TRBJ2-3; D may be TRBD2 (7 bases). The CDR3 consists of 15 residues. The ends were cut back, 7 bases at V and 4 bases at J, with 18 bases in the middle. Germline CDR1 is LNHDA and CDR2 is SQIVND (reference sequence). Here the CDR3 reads CASTSRGGLADTQYF. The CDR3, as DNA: TGTGCCAGTACCTCGAGGGGGGGGCTCGCAGATACGCAGTATTTT.

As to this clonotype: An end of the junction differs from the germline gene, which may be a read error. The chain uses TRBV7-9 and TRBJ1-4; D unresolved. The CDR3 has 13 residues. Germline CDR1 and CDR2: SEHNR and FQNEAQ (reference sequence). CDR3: CASWRETDEKLFF. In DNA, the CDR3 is TGTGCCAGCTGGCGGGAAACTGATGAAAAACTGTTTTTT.

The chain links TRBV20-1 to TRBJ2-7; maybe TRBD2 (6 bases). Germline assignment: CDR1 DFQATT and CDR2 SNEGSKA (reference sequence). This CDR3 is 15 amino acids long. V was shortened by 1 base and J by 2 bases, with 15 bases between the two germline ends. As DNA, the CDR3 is TGCAGTGCTAGAGGCCAGGAACGGGGGACCTACGAGCAGTACTTC. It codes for CSARGQERGTYEQYF.

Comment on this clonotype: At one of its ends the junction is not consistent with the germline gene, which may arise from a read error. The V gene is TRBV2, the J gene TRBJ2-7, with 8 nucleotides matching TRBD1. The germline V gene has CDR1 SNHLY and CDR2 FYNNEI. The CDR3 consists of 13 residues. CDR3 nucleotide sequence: TGTGCCACCAGTTCGGACAGGGCTTACGAGCAGTACTTC. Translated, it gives CATSSDRAYEQYF.

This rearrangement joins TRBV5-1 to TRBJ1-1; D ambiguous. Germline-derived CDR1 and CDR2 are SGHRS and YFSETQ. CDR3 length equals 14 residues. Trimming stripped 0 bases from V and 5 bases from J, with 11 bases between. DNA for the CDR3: TGCGCCAGCAGCTTGGCCGCCGGGGAAACTGAAGCTTTCTTT. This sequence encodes CASSLAAGETEAFF.

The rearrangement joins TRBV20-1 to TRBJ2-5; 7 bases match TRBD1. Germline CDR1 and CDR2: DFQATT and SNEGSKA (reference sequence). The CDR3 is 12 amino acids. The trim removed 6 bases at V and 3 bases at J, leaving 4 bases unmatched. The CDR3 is CSARDSEETQYF. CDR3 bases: TGCAGTGCCCGGGACAGCGAAGAGACCCAGTACTTC.

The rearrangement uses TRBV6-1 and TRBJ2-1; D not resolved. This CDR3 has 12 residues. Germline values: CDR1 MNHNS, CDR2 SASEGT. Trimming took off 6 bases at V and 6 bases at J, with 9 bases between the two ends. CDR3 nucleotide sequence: TGTGCCAGCAGCCGAAGCAGCAATGAGCAGTTCTTC. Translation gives CASSRSSNEQFF.

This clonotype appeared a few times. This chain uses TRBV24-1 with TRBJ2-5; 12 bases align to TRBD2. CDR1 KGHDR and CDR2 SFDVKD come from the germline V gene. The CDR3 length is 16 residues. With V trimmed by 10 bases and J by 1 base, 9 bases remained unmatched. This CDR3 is CATGLRLAGAQETQYF. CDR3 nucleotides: TGTGCCACAGGTTTGAGACTAGCGGGGGCCCAAGAGACCCAGTACTTC.

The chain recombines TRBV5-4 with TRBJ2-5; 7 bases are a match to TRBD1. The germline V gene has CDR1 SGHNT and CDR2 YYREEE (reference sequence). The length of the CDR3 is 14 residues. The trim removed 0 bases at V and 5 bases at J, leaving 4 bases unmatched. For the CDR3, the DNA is TGTGCCAGCAGCTTGGAGGGGGCAAGGGAGACCCAGTACTTC. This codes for CASSLEGARETQYF. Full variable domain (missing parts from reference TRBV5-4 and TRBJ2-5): ETGVTQSPTHLIKTRGQQVTLRCSSQSGHNTVSWYQQALGQGPQFIFQYYREEENGRGNFPPRFSGLQFPNYSSELNVNALELDDSALYLCASSLEGARETQYFGPGTRLLVL.

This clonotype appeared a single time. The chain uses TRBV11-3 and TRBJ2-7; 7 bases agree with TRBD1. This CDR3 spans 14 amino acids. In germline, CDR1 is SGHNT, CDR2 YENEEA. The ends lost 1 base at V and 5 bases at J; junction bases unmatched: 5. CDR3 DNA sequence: TGTGCCAGCAGCTTAGCGGGCAGGGGGAACGAGCAGTACTTC. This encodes CASSLAGRGNEQYF.

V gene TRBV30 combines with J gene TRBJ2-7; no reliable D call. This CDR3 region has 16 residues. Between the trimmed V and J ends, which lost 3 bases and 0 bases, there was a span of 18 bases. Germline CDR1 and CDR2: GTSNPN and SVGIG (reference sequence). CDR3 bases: TGTGCCTGGAGCCCTCGCTGGCTAGTCATCTCCTACGAGCAGTACTTC. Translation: CAWSPRWLVISYEQYF.

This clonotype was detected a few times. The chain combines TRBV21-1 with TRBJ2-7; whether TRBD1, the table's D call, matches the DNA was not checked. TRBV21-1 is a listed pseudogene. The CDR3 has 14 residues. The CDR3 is CASSPRSRVDEQYF. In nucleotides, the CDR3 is TGTGCCAGCAGCCCCCGGTCCAGGGTGGACGAGCAGTACTTC.

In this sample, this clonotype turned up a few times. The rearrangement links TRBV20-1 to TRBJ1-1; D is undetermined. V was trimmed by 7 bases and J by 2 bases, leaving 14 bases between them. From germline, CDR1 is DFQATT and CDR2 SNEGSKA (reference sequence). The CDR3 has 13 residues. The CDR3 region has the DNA TGCAGTGTACTCCGCCCGATTAACACTGAAGCTTTCTTT. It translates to CSVLRPINTEAFF.

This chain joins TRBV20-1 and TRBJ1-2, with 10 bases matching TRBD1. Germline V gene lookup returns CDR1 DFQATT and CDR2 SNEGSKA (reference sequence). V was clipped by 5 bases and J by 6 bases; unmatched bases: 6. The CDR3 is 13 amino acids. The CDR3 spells CSAGDRGEHGYTF. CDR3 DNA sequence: TGCAGTGCTGGGGACAGGGGTGAACATGGCTACACCTTC.

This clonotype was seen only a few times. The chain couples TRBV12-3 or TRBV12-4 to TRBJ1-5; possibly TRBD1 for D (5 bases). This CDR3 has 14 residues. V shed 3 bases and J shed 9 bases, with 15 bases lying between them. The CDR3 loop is CASSFGGGVSPQHF. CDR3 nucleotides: TGTGCCAGCAGTTTTGGGGGTGGGGTGTCGCCCCAGCATTTT.

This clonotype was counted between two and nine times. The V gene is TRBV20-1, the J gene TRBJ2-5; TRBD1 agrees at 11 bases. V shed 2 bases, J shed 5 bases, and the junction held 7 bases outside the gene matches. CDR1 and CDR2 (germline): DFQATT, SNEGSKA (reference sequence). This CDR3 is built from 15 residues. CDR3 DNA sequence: TGCAGTGCTAGACAAGGGACAGGGGGAGGGGAGACCCAGTACTTC. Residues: CSARQGTGGGETQYF.

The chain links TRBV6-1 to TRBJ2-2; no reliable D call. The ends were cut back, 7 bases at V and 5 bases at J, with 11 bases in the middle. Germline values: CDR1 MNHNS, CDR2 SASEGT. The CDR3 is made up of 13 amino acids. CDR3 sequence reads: CASTNSGTGELFF. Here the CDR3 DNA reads TGTGCCAGCACCAACTCCGGGACCGGGGAGCTGTTTTTT.

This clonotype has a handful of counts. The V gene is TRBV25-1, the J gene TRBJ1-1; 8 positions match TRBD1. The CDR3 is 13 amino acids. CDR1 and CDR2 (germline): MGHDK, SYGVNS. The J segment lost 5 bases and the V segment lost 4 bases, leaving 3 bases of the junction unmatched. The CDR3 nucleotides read TGTGCCAGCAGTGCAGGGGGCCTGACTGAAGCTTTCTTT. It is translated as CASSAGGLTEAFF.

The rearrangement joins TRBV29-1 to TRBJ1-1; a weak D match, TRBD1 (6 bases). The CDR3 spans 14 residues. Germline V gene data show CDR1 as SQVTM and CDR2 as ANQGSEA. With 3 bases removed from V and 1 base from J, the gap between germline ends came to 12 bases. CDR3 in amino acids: CSVDSGTPNTEAFF. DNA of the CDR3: TGCAGCGTTGATTCAGGGACACCGAACACTGAAGCTTTCTTT.

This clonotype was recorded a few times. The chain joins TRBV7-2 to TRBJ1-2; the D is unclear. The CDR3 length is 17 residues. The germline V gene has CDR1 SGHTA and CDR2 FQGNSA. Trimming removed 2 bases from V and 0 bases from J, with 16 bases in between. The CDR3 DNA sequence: TGTGCCAGCAGCTTAACCCGGACCGTTACCTCTAACTATGGCTACACCTTC. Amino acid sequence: CASSLTRTVTSNYGYTF.

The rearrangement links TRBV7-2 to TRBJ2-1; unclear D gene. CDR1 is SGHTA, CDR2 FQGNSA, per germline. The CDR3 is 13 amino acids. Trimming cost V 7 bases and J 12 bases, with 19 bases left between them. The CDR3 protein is CASTAGASLRQFF. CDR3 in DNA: TGTGCCAGCACTGCTGGAGCTTCCTTGAGGCAGTTCTTC.

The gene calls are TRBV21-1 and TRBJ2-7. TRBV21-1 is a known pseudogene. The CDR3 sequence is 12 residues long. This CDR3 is CASRRTYYEQYF. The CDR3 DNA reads TGTGCCAGCAGAAGGACCTATTACGAGCAGTACTTC.

The CDR3 sequence is CASTPRTSGASYNEQFF. The CDR3 nucleotides are TGTGCCAGCACCCCTAGGACTAGCGGGGCCTCCTACAATGAGCAGTTCTTC. The chain couples TRBV6-2 or TRBV6-3 to TRBJ2-1; the match to TRBD2 covers 12 bases. The CDR3 runs to 17 residues. Germline CDR1 reads MNHEY; CDR2 reads SVGEGT. The V segment lost 7 bases and the J segment 0 bases; nucleotides outside the gene matches: 7.

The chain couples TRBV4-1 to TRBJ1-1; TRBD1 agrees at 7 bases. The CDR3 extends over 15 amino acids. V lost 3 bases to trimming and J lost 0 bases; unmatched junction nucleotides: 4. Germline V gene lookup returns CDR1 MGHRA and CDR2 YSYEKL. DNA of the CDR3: TGCGCCAGCAGCCACCGACAGGGCATGAACACTGAAGCTTTCTTT. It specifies CASSHRQGMNTEAFF.